This T cell receptor (beta chain) originates from a study of blood T cell repertoires in COVID-19. At the level of the study: Samples taken during acute and convalescent COVID-19 were collected in the United States, Italy and Spain.

Cohort placement rested on clinical history that participants reported themselves. The CDR3 is made up of 15 amino acids. The V gene's germline CDR1 is DFQATT and CDR2 SNEGSKA (reference sequence). V lost 3 bases, J lost 5 bases, and 11 bases stayed unmatched. Authors' processing steps: Nucleated cell counts were estimated from reference gene primer amplification. This table comes from immunoSEQ multiplex PCR, and its TCRdb copy is limited to in-frame clones, with some not included. V, J and clone size were drawn from that table, and D and trimming were deduced from the DNA. The sample comprises approximately 250,000 clones, around 85% of which are singletons, and 9.1% rests with the top ten.

V and J are TRBV20-1 and TRBJ2-5, with 8 bases identical to TRBD1. This TCR was sampled from a woman in her fifties or sixties with acute COVID-19. The sample consisted of PBMCs or T cells enriched from blood (not recorded which). The CDR3 coding sequence is TGCAGTGCTAGTATTGGTATACAGGGGGTGGAGACCCAGTACTTC. Protein sequence: CSASIGIQGVETQYF.